Included here is one T cell receptor (beta chain) sequence, with context. The source of the sample is a study of OX40 agonist ivuxolimab in advanced cancers. Measured with immunoSEQ multiplex PCR; TCRdb has only the in-frame clones, and not every one. Here the sample spans approximately 68,000 clones, approximately 86% being singletons. Germline CDR1 SGDLS, CDR2 YYNGEE. The CDR3 is 14 amino acids. V gave up 2 bases and J gave up 5 bases, with 8 bases separating them. This receptor was obtained from an adult with an advanced solid tumor such as melanoma, head and neck, liver or kidney cancer. Specimen: CD4+ or CD8+ T cells sorted from blood, collected in a trial of the OX40 agonist ivuxolimab. The chain links TRBV9 to TRBJ1-6; D is unresolved. This CDR3 reads CASSVRVNNSPLHF. CDR3 nucleotides: TGTGCCAGCAGCGTGCGGGTCAATAATTCACCCCTCCACTTT.